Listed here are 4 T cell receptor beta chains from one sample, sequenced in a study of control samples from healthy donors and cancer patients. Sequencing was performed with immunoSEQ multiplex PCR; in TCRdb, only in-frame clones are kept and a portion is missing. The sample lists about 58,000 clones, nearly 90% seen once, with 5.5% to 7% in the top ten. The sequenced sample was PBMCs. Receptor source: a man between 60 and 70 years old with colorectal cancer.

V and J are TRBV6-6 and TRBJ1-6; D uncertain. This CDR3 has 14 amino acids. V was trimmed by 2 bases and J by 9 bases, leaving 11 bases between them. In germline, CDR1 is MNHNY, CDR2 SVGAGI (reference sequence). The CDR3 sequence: CASSYGRGGSPLHF. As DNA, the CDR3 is TGTGCCAGCAGTTACGGGCGCGGCGGTTCACCCCTCCACTTT.

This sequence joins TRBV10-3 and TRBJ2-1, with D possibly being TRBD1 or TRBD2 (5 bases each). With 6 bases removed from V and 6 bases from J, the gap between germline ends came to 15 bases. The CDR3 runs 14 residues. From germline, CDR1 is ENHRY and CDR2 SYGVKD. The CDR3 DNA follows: TGTGCCATCAGGGGGACCCATGGGGCCAATGAGCAGTTCTTC. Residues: CAIRGTHGANEQFF.

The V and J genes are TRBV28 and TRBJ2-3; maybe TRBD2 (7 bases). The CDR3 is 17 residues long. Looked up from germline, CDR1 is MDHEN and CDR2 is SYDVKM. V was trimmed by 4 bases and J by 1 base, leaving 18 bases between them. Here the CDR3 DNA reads TGTGCCAGCAGTTCGCCCCCAGGGGCGGGGGGCACAGATACGCAGTATTTT. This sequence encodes CASSSPPGAGGTDTQYF.

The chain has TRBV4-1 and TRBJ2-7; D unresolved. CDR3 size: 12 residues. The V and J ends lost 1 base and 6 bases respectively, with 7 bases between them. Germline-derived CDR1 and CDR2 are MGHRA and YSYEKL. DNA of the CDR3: TGCGCCAGCAGCCAAGTAGGGCGCGAGCAGTACTTC. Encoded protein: CASSQVGREQYF.